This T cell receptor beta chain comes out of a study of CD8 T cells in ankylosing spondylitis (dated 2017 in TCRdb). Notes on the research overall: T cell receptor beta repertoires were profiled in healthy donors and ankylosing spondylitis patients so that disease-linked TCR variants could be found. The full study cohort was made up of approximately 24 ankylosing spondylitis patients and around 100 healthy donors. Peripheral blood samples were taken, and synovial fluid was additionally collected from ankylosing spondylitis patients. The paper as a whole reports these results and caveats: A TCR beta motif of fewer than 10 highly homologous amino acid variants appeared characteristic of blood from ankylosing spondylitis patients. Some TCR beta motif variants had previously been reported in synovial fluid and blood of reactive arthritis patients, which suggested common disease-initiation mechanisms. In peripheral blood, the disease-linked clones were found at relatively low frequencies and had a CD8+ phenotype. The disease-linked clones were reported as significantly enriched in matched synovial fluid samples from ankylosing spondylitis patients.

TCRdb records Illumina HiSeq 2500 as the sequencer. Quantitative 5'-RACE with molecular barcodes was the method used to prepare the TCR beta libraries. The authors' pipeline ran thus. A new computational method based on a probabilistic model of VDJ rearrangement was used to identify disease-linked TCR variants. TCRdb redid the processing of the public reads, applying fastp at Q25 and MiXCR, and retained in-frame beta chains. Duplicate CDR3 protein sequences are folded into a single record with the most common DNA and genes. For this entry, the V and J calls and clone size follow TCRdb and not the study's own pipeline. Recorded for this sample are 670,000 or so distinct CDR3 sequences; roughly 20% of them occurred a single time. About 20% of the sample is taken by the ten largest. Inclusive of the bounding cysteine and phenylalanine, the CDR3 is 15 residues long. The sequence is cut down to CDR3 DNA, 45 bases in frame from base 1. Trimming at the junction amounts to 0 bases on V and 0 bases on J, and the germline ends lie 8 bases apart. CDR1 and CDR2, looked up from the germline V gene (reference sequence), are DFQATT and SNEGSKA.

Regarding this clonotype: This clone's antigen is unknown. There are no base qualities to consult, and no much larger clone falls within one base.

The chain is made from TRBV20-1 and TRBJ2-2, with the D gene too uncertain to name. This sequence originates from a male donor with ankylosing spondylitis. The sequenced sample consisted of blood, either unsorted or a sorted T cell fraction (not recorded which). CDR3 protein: CSARDRRTNTGELFF. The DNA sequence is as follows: TGCAGTGCTAGAGATCGCCGGACGAACACCGGGGAGCTGTTTTTT.